This T cell receptor (beta chain) derives from a study of cytomegalovirus exposure and HLA in healthy donors. The PCR was carried out with 60 Vbeta primers and 13 Jbeta primers. This table comes from immunoSEQ multiplex PCR, and its TCRdb copy is limited to in-frame clones, with some not included. The sample holds some 110,000 clones, approximately 84% seen once. Sequencing was done on a sample of PBMCs. The clonotype was recovered from a male donor in good health and CMV-seronegative.

The CDR3 DNA reads as TGTGCCAGCAGTTTACTCGGGGGTCGGGAGACCCAGTACTTC. This sequence encodes CASSLLGGRETQYF. V is TRBV7-9 and J is TRBJ2-5; TRBD2 is a possible D gene (6 bases). Trimming took 6 bases from V and 5 from J, leaving 16 bases between them. CDR1 is SEHNR and CDR2 is FQNEAQ in the germline V gene (reference sequence). The CDR3 spans 14 residues.